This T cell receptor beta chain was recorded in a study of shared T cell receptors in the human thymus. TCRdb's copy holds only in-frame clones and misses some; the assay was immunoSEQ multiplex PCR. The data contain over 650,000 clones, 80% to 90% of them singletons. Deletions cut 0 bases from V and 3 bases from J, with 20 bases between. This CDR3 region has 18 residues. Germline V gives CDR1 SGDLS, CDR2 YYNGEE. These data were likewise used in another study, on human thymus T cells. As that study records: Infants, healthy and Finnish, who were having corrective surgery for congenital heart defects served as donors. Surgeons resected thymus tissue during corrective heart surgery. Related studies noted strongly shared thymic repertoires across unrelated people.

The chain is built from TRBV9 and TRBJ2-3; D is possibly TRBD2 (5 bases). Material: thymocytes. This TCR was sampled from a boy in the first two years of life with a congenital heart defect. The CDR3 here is CASSVAGFGDKATDTQYF. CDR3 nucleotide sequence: TGTGCCAGCAGCGTAGCGGGGTTTGGGGATAAAGCAACAGATACGCAGTATTTT.